The 15 T cell receptor beta chains presented below share a single source sample, sequenced in a study of blood T cell repertoires in COVID-19. Clones were sequenced by immunoSEQ multiplex PCR, and TCRdb holds only the in-frame ones, with some missing. In the table there are some 77,000 clones, approximately 80% of which are singletons. The sample taken for sequencing was peripheral blood. These receptors were obtained from a man in his 70s with acute or convalescent COVID-19.

The chain is built from TRBV5-5 and TRBJ1-1; 7 bases fit TRBD1. Germline V lookup: CDR1 SGHKS, CDR2 YYEKEE (reference sequence). The CDR3 extends over 14 amino acids. Trimming at V came to 4 bases and at J to 1 base, leaving 4 bases not matched to a gene. This chain's CDR3 is CASSTGQRNTEAFF. As DNA, the CDR3 is TGTGCCAGCAGCACGGGACAGAGGAACACTGAAGCTTTCTTT.

The V gene is TRBV5-6, the J gene TRBJ1-6; D is perhaps TRBD1 (5 bases). This CDR3 is built from 14 residues. The germline V gene encodes CDR1 SGHDT and CDR2 YYEEEE. Trimming removed 7 bases at V and 8 bases at J, with 16 bases between. CDR3 region: CASAEQGRDSPLHF. Here the CDR3 DNA reads TGTGCCAGCGCCGAGCAGGGTCGGGATTCACCCCTCCACTTT.

This clone was detected a few times. The genes are TRBV6-2 or TRBV6-3 and TRBJ1-5; 7 positions match TRBD1. Germline V gene lookup returns CDR1 MNHEY and CDR2 SVGEGT. After removal of 2 bases from V and 5 bases from J, the junction contained 3 bases not matched to a gene. The CDR3 contains 14 residues. Here the CDR3 DNA reads TGTGCCAGCAGTTACGGGACAGCTTATCAGCCCCAGCATTTT. Its protein product is CASSYGTAYQPQHF.

This sequence joins TRBV9 and TRBJ1-1; D ambiguous. The CDR3 runs to 17 residues. Germline CDR1 SGDLS, CDR2 YYNGEE. Trimming left V 0 bases short and J 1 base short, with 16 bases between. The CDR3 DNA follows: TGTGCCAGCAGCGTAGAAGTCTTGAGTTATTCGAACACTGAAGCTTTCTTT. As protein: CASSVEVLSYSNTEAFF.

The genes are TRBV30 and TRBJ2-1; TRBD2 aligns across 13 bases. Germline CDR1 and CDR2: GTSNPN and SVGIG (reference sequence). CDR3 length: 15 residues. V dropped 4 bases and J dropped 7; count of bases not matched to a gene: 7. CDR3 sequence reads: CAWIRLAGGSNEQFF. CDR3 nucleotide sequence: TGTGCCTGGATCCGACTAGCGGGAGGATCGAATGAGCAGTTCTTC.

V is TRBV9 and J is TRBJ2-2, with 10 bases aligning to TRBD2. The CDR3 has 19 amino acids. Looked up from germline, CDR1 is SGDLS and CDR2 is YYNGEE. J lost 0 bases, V lost 0 bases, and 8 bases had no gene match. CDR3 region: CASSVATVAGGPNTGELFF. The DNA of the CDR3 is TGTGCCAGCAGCGTAGCTACGGTAGCGGGAGGCCCGAACACCGGGGAGCTGTTTTTT.

The chain has TRBV24-1 and TRBJ2-1, with D perhaps matching TRBD2 (6 bases). This CDR3 has 17 amino acids. Between the trimmed V and J ends, which lost 2 bases and 4 bases, there was a span of 17 bases. The germline gives CDR1 KGHDR, CDR2 SFDVKD. DNA of the CDR3: TGTGCCACCAGTGATTCGAAGCGGGCGGACTCGTACAATGAGCAGTTCTTC. Translating gives CATSDSKRADSYNEQFF.

The rearrangement joins TRBV25-1 to TRBJ2-7; tentative D call: TRBD1 (6 bases). The CDR3 is made up of 14 amino acids. CDR1 and CDR2 (germline): MGHDK, SYGVNS. The ends were cut back, 4 bases at V and 3 bases at J, with 13 bases in the middle. The CDR3: CASSAQGFYYEQYF. The CDR3 DNA is TGTGCCAGCAGTGCACAGGGTTTCTACTACGAGCAGTACTTC.

The chain combines TRBV7-9 with TRBJ1-1; 9 nucleotides match TRBD1. This CDR3 is 18 amino acids long. Germline trimming cut 5 bases from V and 1 base from J; bases unmatched to any gene: 14. Germline values: CDR1 SEHNR, CDR2 FQNEAQ (reference sequence). CDR3 nucleotide sequence: TGTGCCAGCAGCCACCGACAGGGGGGTGGAGTGTCGAACACTGAAGCTTTCTTT. This gives the protein CASSHRQGGGVSNTEAFF.

In this sample, this clone turned up a few times. The chain combines TRBV6-5 with TRBJ1-5, with 9 bases identical to TRBD1. The CDR3 extends over 15 amino acids. With 6 bases clipped from V and 1 base from J, the junction kept 4 bases outside the gene matches. The germline CDR1 and CDR2 sequences are MNHEY and SVGAGI. The CDR3 spells CASRLQGASNQPQHF. Here the CDR3 DNA reads TGTGCCAGCAGGCTACAGGGGGCGAGCAATCAGCCCCAGCATTTT.

The J gene is TRBJ2-1, the V gene TRBV7-6, with 8 bases fitting TRBD2. The CDR3 is 15 residues long. The germline CDR1 and CDR2 sequences are SGHVS and FNYEAQ. Trimming took 3 bases from V and 3 from J; bases not matched to a gene: 4. The CDR3 protein is CASSFRLAGYNEQFF. The CDR3 DNA reads as TGTGCCAGCAGCTTTAGGCTAGCGGGCTACAATGAGCAGTTCTTC.

J is TRBJ2-2 and V is TRBV11-3; 7 nucleotides line up with TRBD2. V gave up 0 bases and J gave up 3 bases; unmatched junction bases: 7. CDR1 and CDR2 (germline): SGHNT, YENEEA. This CDR3 comprises 17 residues. This chain's CDR3 is CASSLDRASGDTGELFF. CDR3 sequence (DNA): TGTGCCAGCAGCTTAGATAGGGCTAGCGGAGACACCGGGGAGCTGTTTTTT.

This chain links TRBV7-8 with TRBJ1-2; D is possibly TRBD1 (6 bases). Trimming cost V 5 bases and J 0 bases, with 16 bases left between them. The CDR3 totals 16 residues. The germline V gene has CDR1 SGHVS and CDR2 FQNEAQ. CDR3 in DNA: TGTGCCAGCAGCCGAGGGGGGGGAGAAGCTAACTATGGCTACACCTTC. It translates to CASSRGGGEANYGYTF.

The J gene is TRBJ1-2, the V gene TRBV7-2, with D perhaps matching TRBD1 (6 bases). Trimming removed 4 bases at V and 7 bases at J, with 10 bases between. Germline CDR1 reads SGHTA; CDR2 reads FQGNSA. The CDR3 length is 12 residues. The CDR3 DNA reads as TGTGCCAGCAGCTCTTACAGGGCTGGCTACACCTTC. Amino acid sequence: CASSSYRAGYTF.

This clone was counted only a few times. The chain combines TRBV2 with TRBJ2-1, with D possibly matching TRBD2 (6 bases). Trimming pared 8 bases from V and 4 bases from J, leaving 18 bases between. This CDR3 spans 15 amino acids. Germline CDR1 reads SNHLY; CDR2 reads FYNNEI. The CDR3, as DNA: TGTGCCAGCCGGGGTAGCGGCAGACAATACAATGAGCAGTTCTTC. It specifies CASRGSGRQYNEQFF.